This is a list of T cell receptor beta chains from one sample in a study of blood T cell repertoires in COVID-19. Assay used: immunoSEQ multiplex PCR; TCRdb lists only in-frame clones, some missing. The table shows 240,000 or so clones, with approximately 82% occurring only once. Material: peripheral blood. Receptor source: a woman older than 75 with acute or convalescent COVID-19. The CDR3 runs from the conserved cysteine through the conserved F or W. The order of the fields is D gene, CDR3 length, V gene, clone size, J gene, CDR3 DNA, CDR3 protein. The D gene is left open where the match is weak. Part of the rows lack a size; the others show once, few, many or a class for expanded clones.

D gene: TRBD1
CDR3 length: 17
V gene: TRBV27
clone size: .
J gene: TRBJ1-1
CDR3 DNA: TGTGCCAGCAGTCCGGCCGGAGGACAGGCTATGAACACTGAAGCTTTCTTT
CDR3 protein: CASSPAGGQAMNTEAFF

D gene: .
CDR3 length: 13
V gene: TRBV9
clone size: .
J gene: TRBJ2-5
CDR3 DNA: TGTGCCAGCAGCGTATCCCTCGCGGGGACCCAGTACTTC
CDR3 protein: CASSVSLAGTQYF

D gene: TRBD1
CDR3 length: 14
V gene: TRBV7-2
clone size: .
J gene: TRBJ1-2
CDR3 DNA: TGTGCCAGCAGCCGTTACGGACAGGGCTATGGCTACACCTTC
CDR3 protein: CASSRYGQGYGYTF

D gene: .
CDR3 length: 14
V gene: TRBV7-9
clone size: .
J gene: TRBJ2-7
CDR3 DNA: TGTGCCAGCAAGGAGACTGCTAGCTCCTACGAGCAGTACTTC
CDR3 protein: CASKETASSYEQYF

D gene: .
CDR3 length: 12
V gene: TRBV28
clone size: once
J gene: TRBJ2-1
CDR3 DNA: TGTGCCAGCAGTCTATTAAACAATGAGCAGTTCTTC
CDR3 protein: CASSLLNNEQFF

D gene: .
CDR3 length: 16
V gene: TRBV7-2
clone size: .
J gene: TRBJ1-5
CDR3 DNA: TGTGCCAGCAGCTTAGCAAGTCAGGGGTTCAATCAGCCCCAGCATTTT
CDR3 protein: CASSLASQGFNQPQHF

D gene: TRBD1
CDR3 length: 15
V gene: TRBV18
clone size: .
J gene: TRBJ1-5
CDR3 DNA: TGTGCCAGCTCATCCACAGGGGAGAGCAATCAGCCCCAGCATTTT
CDR3 protein: CASSSTGESNQPQHF

D gene: TRBD1
CDR3 length: 15
V gene: TRBV7-9
clone size: .
J gene: TRBJ1-1
CDR3 DNA: TGTGCCAGCAACGAAGGGGGCCAGATGAACACTGAAGCTTTCTTT
CDR3 protein: CASNEGGQMNTEAFF

D gene: TRBD2
CDR3 length: 12
V gene: TRBV7-9
clone size: .
J gene: TRBJ2-1
CDR3 DNA: TGTGCCAGCAGCCGACTAGCGGGGGGGAAGTTCTTC
CDR3 protein: CASSRLAGGKFF

D gene: .
CDR3 length: 15
V gene: TRBV7-2
clone size: .
J gene: TRBJ1-1
CDR3 DNA: TGTGCCAGCAGCTCCCTGACTGTACTGAACACTGAAGCTTTCTTT
CDR3 protein: CASSSLTVLNTEAFF

D gene: TRBD2
CDR3 length: 15
V gene: TRBV5-1
clone size: once
J gene: TRBJ2-3
CDR3 DNA: TGCGCCAGCAGCCTTACCGGACTAGACACAGATACGCAGTATTTT
CDR3 protein: CASSLTGLDTDTQYF

D gene: TRBD2
CDR3 length: 15
V gene: TRBV3-1/TRBV3-2
clone size: .
J gene: TRBJ2-2
CDR3 DNA: TGTGCCAGCAGCCAAGGGACTAGCGGGAGGGTGGAGCTGTTTTTT
CDR3 protein: CASSQGTSGRVELFF

D gene: .
CDR3 length: 17
V gene: TRBV5-1
clone size: .
J gene: TRBJ2-1
CDR3 DNA: TGCGCCAGCAGCTTGGGGGCAGGGTTCCAAGGCTACAATGAGCAGTTCTTC
CDR3 protein: CASSLGAGFQGYNEQFF

D gene: TRBD2
CDR3 length: 17
V gene: TRBV7-9
clone size: .
J gene: TRBJ2-2
CDR3 DNA: TGTGCCAGCAGCCCCCCTGGACTAGCGGGAGCCTCCGGGGAGCTGTTTTTT
CDR3 protein: CASSPPGLAGASGELFF

D gene: TRBD1
CDR3 length: 17
V gene: TRBV5-4
clone size: once
J gene: TRBJ2-2
CDR3 DNA: TGTGCCAGCAGCTTGGTAGGGGACAGGGAATTGACCGGGGAGCTGTTTTTT
CDR3 protein: CASSLVGDRELTGELFF

D gene: .
CDR3 length: 11
V gene: TRBV28
clone size: .
J gene: TRBJ2-7
CDR3 DNA: TGTGCCAGCAGTCTTATATACGAGCAGTACTTC
CDR3 protein: CASSLIYEQYF

D gene: TRBD2
CDR3 length: 16
V gene: TRBV18
clone size: .
J gene: TRBJ2-1
CDR3 DNA: TGTGCCAGCTCACCCCAGACTAGCGGAATGAACAATGAGCAGTTCTTC
CDR3 protein: CASSPQTSGMNNEQFF

D gene: .
CDR3 length: 14
V gene: TRBV7-2
clone size: few
J gene: TRBJ2-6
CDR3 DNA: TGTGCCAGCAGCTCTAGCTCTGGGGCCAACGTCCTGACTTTC
CDR3 protein: CASSSSSGANVLTF

D gene: TRBD2
CDR3 length: 17
V gene: TRBV5-5
clone size: once
J gene: TRBJ2-5
CDR3 DNA: TGTGCCAGCAGCCTTCGGACTAGCGGGAGGGCCGGGGAGACCCAGTACTTC
CDR3 protein: CASSLRTSGRAGETQYF

D gene: .
CDR3 length: 16
V gene: TRBV4-3
clone size: once
J gene: TRBJ1-2
CDR3 DNA: TGCGCCAGCAGCCAGGGGGGGGCAGGCGATAACTATGGCTACACCTTC
CDR3 protein: CASSQGGAGDNYGYTF

D gene: .
CDR3 length: 13
V gene: TRBV18
clone size: .
J gene: TRBJ2-7
CDR3 DNA: TGTGCCAGCTCACAAGAGACAGGCGGGGAGCAGTACTTC
CDR3 protein: CASSQETGGEQYF

D gene: TRBD1
CDR3 length: 16
V gene: TRBV4-1
clone size: .
J gene: TRBJ1-1
CDR3 DNA: TGCGCCAGCAGCCAAGAAGGGCACAGGGGTGGTACTGAAGCTTTCTTT
CDR3 protein: CASSQEGHRGGTEAFF

D gene: TRBD2
CDR3 length: 16
V gene: TRBV7-9
clone size: .
J gene: TRBJ2-2
CDR3 DNA: TGTGCCAGCAGCTTAGGGGCTAGCGGGGGCTCCGGGGAGCTGTTTTTT
CDR3 protein: CASSLGASGGSGELFF

D gene: .
CDR3 length: 14
V gene: TRBV7-2
clone size: few
J gene: TRBJ2-7
CDR3 DNA: TGTGCCAGCAGCTTCGGGTCGTCCTATTCTGAGCAGTACTTC
CDR3 protein: CASSFGSSYSEQYF

D gene: .
CDR3 length: 16
V gene: TRBV6-1
clone size: few
J gene: TRBJ2-3
CDR3 DNA: TGTGCCAGCAGGGAAAGAATAGGAGGGCGCACAGATACGCAGTATTTT
CDR3 protein: CASRERIGGRTDTQYF

D gene: TRBD1
CDR3 length: 15
V gene: TRBV28
clone size: .
J gene: TRBJ2-3
CDR3 DNA: TGTGCCAGCAGTTTAAGGGACAGGGAAACAGATACGCAGTATTTT
CDR3 protein: CASSLRDRETDTQYF

D gene: .
CDR3 length: 13
V gene: TRBV5-1
clone size: .
J gene: TRBJ2-7
CDR3 DNA: TGCGCCAGCAGCCTCCGGAACGGGGACGAGCAGTACTTC
CDR3 protein: CASSLRNGDEQYF

D gene: .
CDR3 length: 15
V gene: TRBV6-5
clone size: .
J gene: TRBJ1-2
CDR3 DNA: TGTGCCAGCAGTTACTCGTACAGGACTAACTATGGCTACACCTTC
CDR3 protein: CASSYSYRTNYGYTF

D gene: .
CDR3 length: 14
V gene: TRBV7-9
clone size: .
J gene: TRBJ2-7
CDR3 DNA: TGTGCCAGCAGCGCGGGGGCAGTTTCCTACGAGCAGTACTTC
CDR3 protein: CASSAGAVSYEQYF

D gene: TRBD1
CDR3 length: 13
V gene: TRBV12-3/TRBV12-4
clone size: .
J gene: TRBJ1-5
CDR3 DNA: TGTGCCAGCAGTGGGACAGAATATCAGCCCCAGCATTTT
CDR3 protein: CASSGTEYQPQHF

D gene: .
CDR3 length: 13
V gene: TRBV6-5
clone size: few
J gene: TRBJ2-7
CDR3 DNA: TGTGCCAGCAGGGCCTCTCTCTTCTACGAGCAGTACTTC
CDR3 protein: CASRASLFYEQYF

D gene: TRBD2
CDR3 length: 17
V gene: TRBV5-1
clone size: once
J gene: TRBJ2-2
CDR3 DNA: TGCGCCAGCAGCTTGGCCAGCGGGGGGGCGAACACCGGGGAGCTGTTTTTT
CDR3 protein: CASSLASGGANTGELFF

D gene: .
CDR3 length: 15
V gene: TRBV7-9
clone size: .
J gene: TRBJ1-4
CDR3 DNA: TGTGCCAGCAGCGTTCCAGGGCCAACTAATGAAAAACTGTTTTTT
CDR3 protein: CASSVPGPTNEKLFF

D gene: .
CDR3 length: 15
V gene: TRBV7-7
clone size: .
J gene: TRBJ2-1
CDR3 DNA: TGTGCCAGCAGCTTAGCGGGGGGGCCTTGGAATGAGCAGTTCTTC
CDR3 protein: CASSLAGGPWNEQFF

D gene: .
CDR3 length: 12
V gene: TRBV6-2/TRBV6-3
clone size: .
J gene: TRBJ1-4
CDR3 DNA: TGTGCCAGCAGTTACATGGCTGAAAAACTGTTTTTT
CDR3 protein: CASSYMAEKLFF

D gene: TRBD1
CDR3 length: 16
V gene: TRBV7-9
clone size: .
J gene: TRBJ1-1
CDR3 DNA: TGTGCCAGCAGCTTAGGAGGGGACAGGGGGCGCACTGAAGCTTTCTTT
CDR3 protein: CASSLGGDRGRTEAFF

D gene: .
CDR3 length: 15
V gene: TRBV19
clone size: .
J gene: TRBJ1-3
CDR3 DNA: TGTGCCAGTAACCCTGGGCAGGGAGGTGGAAACACCATATATTTT
CDR3 protein: CASNPGQGGGNTIYF

D gene: .
CDR3 length: 13
V gene: TRBV14
clone size: .
J gene: TRBJ2-1
CDR3 DNA: TGTGCCAGCAGCCAAGGTCTAGGTAATGAGCAGTTCTTC
CDR3 protein: CASSQGLGNEQFF

D gene: TRBD1
CDR3 length: 17
V gene: TRBV7-8
clone size: .
J gene: TRBJ1-3
CDR3 DNA: TGTGCCAGCAGCCTTAGGACAGGGACAAGCTCTGGAAACACCATATATTTT
CDR3 protein: CASSLRTGTSSGNTIYF

D gene: .
CDR3 length: 13
V gene: TRBV7-9
clone size: few
J gene: TRBJ1-1
CDR3 DNA: TGTGCCAGCAGCTCTCAGGGAGGCACTGAAGCTTTCTTT
CDR3 protein: CASSSQGGTEAFF

D gene: TRBD1
CDR3 length: 19
V gene: TRBV4-1
clone size: few
J gene: TRBJ1-3
CDR3 DNA: TGCGCCAGCAGCCAAGTGGCGCTCCCGGGACAGCTCTCTGGAAACACCATATATTTT
CDR3 protein: CASSQVALPGQLSGNTIYF

D gene: TRBD1
CDR3 length: 16
V gene: TRBV19
clone size: once
J gene: TRBJ1-6
CDR3 DNA: TGTGCCAGTAGTATCCAGGGGGTCCTCGATAATTCACCCCTCCACTTT
CDR3 protein: CASSIQGVLDNSPLHF

D gene: TRBD1
CDR3 length: 15
V gene: TRBV15
clone size: .
J gene: TRBJ1-2
CDR3 DNA: TGTGCCACCAGCAGTCCGGACAGGGCCAACTATGGCTACACCTTC
CDR3 protein: CATSSPDRANYGYTF

D gene: .
CDR3 length: 17
V gene: TRBV7-6
clone size: few
J gene: TRBJ1-3
CDR3 DNA: TGTGCCAGCAGCTATAATATGGGGGGGTCCTCTGGAAACACCATATATTTT
CDR3 protein: CASSYNMGGSSGNTIYF

D gene: TRBD2
CDR3 length: 16
V gene: TRBV10-3
clone size: .
J gene: TRBJ2-1
CDR3 DNA: TGTGCCATCAGTGAGTCGGCTGGCGGGAGCTACAATGAGCAGTTCTTC
CDR3 protein: CAISESAGGSYNEQFF